These T cell receptor beta chains were read from a single sample in a study of T cell responses to AZD1222 COVID-19 vaccine. This table comes from immunoSEQ multiplex PCR, and its TCRdb copy is limited to in-frame clones, with some not included. The data hold more than 95,000 clones, with around nine tenths observed a single time. This specimen consisted of peripheral blood, obtained on day 0 of AZD1222 vaccination. These receptors were collected from an adult in good health. The CDR3 runs from the conserved cysteine through the conserved F or W. A D gene is named only where the DNA matches it firmly. Clone size appears in some rows only: once, few, many, or a class for an expanded clone.

TGTGCCACCAGACTTGACAGGTTCCAAGAGACCCAGTACTTC CATRLDRFQETQYF . TRBV24-1 . TRBJ2-5
TGTGCCTGGAGTGCGGGGGACAGGGACACCGGGGAGCTGTTTTTT CAWSAGDRDTGELFF TRBD1 TRBV30 few TRBJ2-2
TGTGCCACCAGCAGAGGGGGGGACAGTTCCTACGAGCAGTACTTC CATSRGGDSSYEQYF . TRBV15 . TRBJ2-7
TGTGCCAGCAGCGTAGGGAGGGGCTCTCACACTGAAGCTTTCTTT CASSVGRGSHTEAFF . TRBV9 . TRBJ1-1
TGCGCCAGCAGCTTTGCGGAGACCCAGTACTTC CASSFAETQYF . TRBV5-1 . TRBJ2-5
TGTGCCAGCAGCTCTCAAGCGGGAGGGATCTACGAGCAGTACTTC CASSSQAGGIYEQYF TRBD2 TRBV7-2 . TRBJ2-7
TGTGCCAGCAGTTTAGGACTGGGGATTACGAATGAAAAACTGTTTTTT CASSLGLGITNEKLFF . TRBV27 . TRBJ1-4
TGTGCCAGCAGTCGAGGGGGCGGTAGTGGCTACACCTTC CASSRGGGSGYTF TRBD1 TRBV6-6 . TRBJ1-2
TGTGCCAGCTCACCACCGCGGGAGAGAAACACTGAAGCTTTCTTT CASSPPRERNTEAFF . TRBV18 few TRBJ1-1
TGTGCCAGCTCACATGGGACAGGGCATGAAAAACTGTTTTTT CASSHGTGHEKLFF TRBD1 TRBV18 . TRBJ1-4
TGTGCCACCAGAGGGTGGAAGTCGGACACTGAAGCTTTCTTT CATRGWKSDTEAFF . TRBV24-1 . TRBJ1-1
TGTGCCAGCAGCTTATTGGGGCAGCCCTACGAGCAGTACTTC CASSLLGQPYEQYF . TRBV7-3 . TRBJ2-7
TGTGCCAGCAGCTTAGGGCCCGGGTCCGAGCAGTACTTC CASSLGPGSEQYF . TRBV7-3 . TRBJ2-7
TGCGCCAGCAGCTTATCGGGGACCGGGGAGCTGTTTTTT CASSLSGTGELFF . TRBV5-1 once TRBJ2-2
TGTGCCACCAGTTCCGCTCGGGGAAGCAATCAGCCCCAGCATTTT CATSSARGSNQPQHF . TRBV24-1 . TRBJ1-5
TGTGCCAGCAGCGTAGGGGACCCCGACACAGATACGCAGTATTTT CASSVGDPDTDTQYF . TRBV9 . TRBJ2-3
TGTGCCTGGAGTGTACTCTCCCCCTCGAGCACTGAAGCTTTCTTT CAWSVLSPSSTEAFF . TRBV30 . TRBJ1-1
TGCGCCAGCAGTTTGCTACGGGGGGGAGAGACCCAGTACTTC CASSLLRGGETQYF TRBD2 TRBV5-1 . TRBJ2-5
TGTGCCAGCAGCCGTAGGACGAACACTGAAGCTTTCTTT CASSRRTNTEAFF . TRBV14 . TRBJ1-1
TGTGCCAGCAGTGAAGCAGGCAGGCGAAGCTCTGGGGCCAACGTCCTGACTTTC CASSEAGRRSSGANVLTF . TRBV2 once TRBJ2-6
TGTGCCAGCAGCGAACCGGGGGCGCCCCTTATGAACACTGAAGCTTTCTTT CASSEPGAPLMNTEAFF . TRBV5-4 . TRBJ1-1
TGTGCCAGCAGTTTGAGGGGGTACTATGGCTACACCTTC CASSLRGYYGYTF . TRBV28 once TRBJ1-2
TGTGCCAGCAGCTACGGACGGCTCTTCTATGGCTACACCTTC CASSYGRLFYGYTF . TRBV5-6 . TRBJ1-2
TGTGCCAGCAGTGTGGTTGGTAAAGGATCCGGTATGAACACTGAAGCTTTCTTT CASSVVGKGSGMNTEAFF . TRBV6-1 . TRBJ1-1
TGTGCCAGCAGTTTCGGGGGCTTATACTATGGCTACACCTTC CASSFGGLYYGYTF . TRBV28 . TRBJ1-2
TGTGCCAGCGGTATAGGGGGCGACAATGAGCAGTTCTTC CASGIGGDNEQFF TRBD1 TRBV2 . TRBJ2-1
TGTGCCAGCAGCTTCGACAGGGGAGGCACTGAAGCTTTCTTT CASSFDRGGTEAFF TRBD1 TRBV5-5 . TRBJ1-1
TGTGCCAGCAGTTATTTGGGGAACGAGCAGTACTTC CASSYLGNEQYF . TRBV6-2/TRBV6-3 . TRBJ2-7
TGTGCCAGCAGGGGGGACTCCTACGAGCAGTACTTC CASRGDSYEQYF . TRBV28 . TRBJ2-7
TGTGCCTGTATGTGGATATCTGAAGCTTTCTTT CACMWISEAFF . TRBV30 . TRBJ1-1
TGTGCCAGCAGTTCGACTAGCGGGACTGGGGAGACCCAGTACTTC CASSSTSGTGETQYF TRBD2 TRBV6-2/TRBV6-3 . TRBJ2-5
TGTGCCAGCACCAGCGTCTCCTACGAGCAGTACTTC CASTSVSYEQYF . TRBV7-9 . TRBJ2-7
TGTGCCAGTAGTATAGGAAACAGGTACACGGCCCAGCATTTT CASSIGNRYTAQHF . TRBV19 once TRBJ1-5
TGCGCCAGCAGTGAGTCGAACCAGGGGGTCAATGGCTACACCTTC CASSESNQGVNGYTF TRBD1 TRBV10-2 . TRBJ1-2
TGTGCCAGCAGCCATTGGAGGACAGGGCTAGAGACCCAGTACTTC CASSHWRTGLETQYF TRBD1 TRBV3-1/TRBV3-2 . TRBJ2-5
TGTGCCAGCAGTTTGCTGCCCGGTGACAGGGGGGAGCACACCTTC CASSLLPGDRGEHTF TRBD1 TRBV28 . TRBJ1-2
TGTGCCAGCAGTTCGACAGGGTTCTCCTACGAGCAGTACTTC CASSSTGFSYEQYF TRBD1 TRBV6-5 . TRBJ2-7
TGTGCCAGCAGCTTAGGGGGGGGGACCCCCCTCACCATATATTTT CASSLGGGTPLTIYF . TRBV7-2 . TRBJ1-3
TGTGCCAGCAAGATAGCGGGAGGCCAAGAGACCCAGTACTTC CASKIAGGQETQYF TRBD2 TRBV25-1 many TRBJ2-5
TGTGCCAGCCACCGGGGGGGTGAGCAGTTCTTC CASHRGGEQFF TRBD2 TRBV10-3 . TRBJ2-1
TGTGCCAGCAGTGAAGTGGGCTTAGGGACTGAAGCTTTCTTT CASSEVGLGTEAFF . TRBV6-1 . TRBJ1-1
TGTGCTAGCAGCTTAGGGGGGACACACACAGATACGCAGTATTTT CASSLGGTHTDTQYF . TRBV7-7 . TRBJ2-3
TGTGCCAGTAGTCCGGAACCCGGGACAGGGAATCAGCCCCAGCATTTT CASSPEPGTGNQPQHF TRBD1 TRBV19 . TRBJ1-5
TGTGCCAGCAGCCTTACTAGCGGGGGCAATGAGCAGTTCTTC CASSLTSGGNEQFF TRBD2 TRBV7-3 . TRBJ2-1
TGTGCCAGCTCGGGCCAGAGGGATTCACCCCTCCACTTT CASSGQRDSPLHF . TRBV18 . TRBJ1-6
TGTGCCAGCACCCGGGACTCTTCCTCTGGAAACACCATATATTTT CASTRDSSSGNTIYF . TRBV6-6 . TRBJ1-3
TGTGCCAGCAGCCTCGGGACAGACTATGGCTACACCTTC CASSLGTDYGYTF TRBD1 TRBV11-2 . TRBJ1-2
TGTGCCCCCTCTCCCTCCGGCGGAGGCGACAATTCACCCCTCCACTTT CAPSPSGGGDNSPLHF . TRBV24-1 . TRBJ1-6
TGCGCCAGCAGCTGGGTGGTTGGGACTGAAGCTTTCTTT CASSWVVGTEAFF . TRBV5-1 once TRBJ1-1
TGTGCCAGCAGCCTCCGGAGGCTGGCTGAAGCTTTCTTT CASSLRRLAEAFF . TRBV12-3/TRBV12-4 . TRBJ1-1
TGTGCCAGCAGCCAGAGCGCACTCCCAAACAATGAGCAGTTCTTC CASSQSALPNNEQFF . TRBV7-8 . TRBJ2-1
TGTGCCAGCAGCCACTTCAACGATCGGGGTGTAACAGATACGCAGTATTTT CASSHFNDRGVTDTQYF . TRBV3-1/TRBV3-2 . TRBJ2-3
TGCGCCAGCAGCCAAGCCACAGGGATCTCTGGGGCCAACGTCCTGACTTTC CASSQATGISGANVLTF . TRBV4-1 . TRBJ2-6
TGTGCCAGCAGCCCCACCACTGATCAGGGAAGGGGCTATGGCTACACCTTC CASSPTTDQGRGYGYTF . TRBV25-1 . TRBJ1-2
TGTGCCAGCAGCCAGTTTAACCAAGGATCACCCCTCCACTTT CASSQFNQGSPLHF . TRBV3-1/TRBV3-2 . TRBJ1-6